A selection of T cell receptor beta chains follows, all from one sample in a study of blood T cell repertoires in COVID-19. Here immunoSEQ multiplex PCR was the method, and the copy in TCRdb shows in-frame clones only, minus some. Among about 470,000 clones listed, about 85% were seen once. Sequencing was done on a sample of PBMCs or T cells enriched from blood (not recorded which). Receptor source: a woman aged 18-30 years who had recovered from COVID-19. The CDR3 runs from the conserved cysteine through the conserved F or W. The D gene is left open where the match is weak. Size is stated for part of the rows, as once, few or many counts, or as a class when the clone is expanded.

cdr3_aa cdr3_nt clone_size v_call d_call j_call
CASLNVYTEAFF TGTGCCAGTCTAAACGTATACACTGAAGCTTTCTTT once TRBV19 NA TRBJ1-1
CASSSDRDSPLHF TGCGCCAGCAGCTCGGACAGGGATTCACCCCTCCACTTT NA TRBV5-1 TRBD1 TRBJ1-6
CASSSGTGPKAIF TGTGCCAGCAGTTCAGGGACAGGCCCTAAAGCCATATTC NA TRBV27 TRBD1 TRBJ1-2
CASSLRLAPAREQYF TGTGCCAGCAGTTTGAGACTAGCGCCCGCCAGGGAGCAGTACTTC NA TRBV6-5 TRBD2 TRBJ2-7
CASSLPGTEAFF TGTGCCAGCAGCTTGCCGGGCACTGAAGCTTTCTTT NA TRBV28 NA TRBJ1-1
CASSSLRRDRNTEAFF TGTGCCAGCAGTTCCCTCCGCCGGGACAGGAACACTGAAGCTTTCTTT NA TRBV27 TRBD1 TRBJ1-1
CASSTGQGNEQYF TGTGCCAGTAGTACAGGACAGGGGAACGAGCAGTACTTC NA TRBV19 TRBD1 TRBJ2-7
CASSQDISNYGYTF TGTGCCAGCAGCCAGGACATTTCTAACTATGGCTACACCTTC once TRBV11-2 NA TRBJ1-2
CASALDSANTEAFF TGCGCCAGCGCCCTAGACAGTGCGAACACTGAAGCTTTCTTT NA TRBV23-1 NA TRBJ1-1
CASSLSVTNTEAFF TGTGCCAGCAGCCTCAGCGTTACGAACACTGAAGCTTTCTTT NA TRBV11-2 NA TRBJ1-1
CASSVDRGNEKLFF TGTGCCAGCAGCGTCGACAGGGGTAATGAAAAACTGTTTTTT once TRBV5-4 TRBD1 TRBJ1-4
CASSLAGGQTYEQYF TGCGCCAGCAGCTTGGCAGGGGGACAAACCTACGAGCAGTACTTC NA TRBV5-1 TRBD1 TRBJ2-7
CASTTQGEGGNQPQHF TGTGCCAGTACAACACAAGGGGAGGGGGGCAATCAGCCCCAGCATTTT NA TRBV19 NA TRBJ1-5
CASSPGQQETQYF TGTGCCAGCTCACCCGGACAACAAGAGACCCAGTACTTC NA TRBV18 NA TRBJ2-5
CASSQVGQPLEAFF TGCGCCAGCAGCCAAGTGGGACAACCCCTTGAAGCTTTCTTT NA TRBV4-1 NA TRBJ1-1
CASSWGDDYGYTF TGTGCCAGCAGCTGGGGGGATGACTATGGCTACACCTTC NA TRBV7-2 NA TRBJ1-2
CASSTQETQYF TGTGCCAGCAGCACTCAAGAGACCCAGTACTTC NA TRBV21-1 NA TRBJ2-5
CATTRTGNPGELFF TGCGCCACCACCCGGACAGGGAATCCCGGGGAGCTGTTTTTT NA TRBV5-1 TRBD1 TRBJ2-2
CASSFSGGGYEQYF TGCGCCAGCAGCTTTAGCGGGGGGGGCTACGAGCAGTACTTC NA TRBV5-1 TRBD2 TRBJ2-7
CAWSSGGLAFF TGTGCCTGGAGTAGCGGGGGATTAGCTTTCTTT NA TRBV30 NA TRBJ1-1
CAGRQMNTGELFF TGTGCCGGCCGACAGATGAACACCGGGGAGCTGTTTTTT NA TRBV12-3/TRBV12-4 NA TRBJ2-2
CASSPFYSGNTIYF TGCGCCAGCAGCCCTTTCTACTCTGGAAACACCATATATTTT NA TRBV5-1 NA TRBJ1-3
CAWSVLDSPLHF TGTGCCTGGAGCGTCTTAGATTCACCCCTCCACTTT NA TRBV30 NA TRBJ1-6
CAISESAPLQETQYF TGTGCCATCAGTGAGTCGGCACCTCTCCAAGAGACCCAGTACTTC NA TRBV10-3 NA TRBJ2-5
CASSPDLGQAGELFF TGTGCCAGCAGCCCCGATCTAGGACAAGCCGGGGAGCTGTTTTTT NA TRBV6-5 NA TRBJ2-2
CASGLVLRGILRNGANEKLFF TGTGCTAGTGGTTTGGTTTTGCGGGGGATACTAAGGAATGGGGCTAATGAAAAACTGTTTTTT NA TRBV12-5 NA TRBJ1-4
CASSPALITLDTQYF TGTGCCAGCAGCCCCGCGCTGATCACCTTGGATACGCAGTATTTT NA TRBV28 NA TRBJ2-3
CASRGQGANEKLFF TGTGCCAGCAGGGGACAGGGGGCTAATGAAAAACTGTTTTTT NA TRBV6-5 TRBD1 TRBJ1-4
CASSHTNTGNTEAFF TGCGCCAGCAGCCACACAAACACGGGGAACACTGAAGCTTTCTTT NA TRBV5-1 NA TRBJ1-1
CASSLRVDNQEKLFF TGTGCCAGCAGCTTAAGGGTGGACAATCAGGAAAAACTGTTTTTT NA TRBV5-6 NA TRBJ1-4
CASSGFDFSHEQYF TGTGCCAGCAGTGGTTTTGATTTCAGTCACGAGCAGTACTTC NA TRBV25-1 NA TRBJ2-7
CASSQRQGEWETQYF TGTGCCAGCAGCCAAAGACAGGGGGAATGGGAGACCCAGTACTTC NA TRBV3-1/TRBV3-2 TRBD1 TRBJ2-5
CASSFQGPYYGYTF TGTGCCAGCAGCTTCCAGGGTCCTTACTATGGCTACACCTTC NA TRBV5-5 NA TRBJ1-2
CASSSWVEERGLETQYF TGTGCCAGCAGCTCTTGGGTCGAGGAGCGGGGATTGGAGACCCAGTACTTC once TRBV13 TRBD2 TRBJ2-5
CASSPSEGGAEAFF TGTGCCAGCAGCCCATCAGAGGGTGGCGCTGAAGCTTTCTTT NA TRBV9 NA TRBJ1-1
CASRLQGADGYTF TGTGCCAGCCGCCTCCAGGGGGCAGATGGCTACACCTTC NA TRBV28 TRBD1 TRBJ1-2
CAWGGGNTIYF TGTGCCTGGGGCGGTGGAAACACCATATATTTT NA TRBV30 NA TRBJ1-3
CASSLVGLPTDTQYF TGTGCCAGCAGCTTGGTGGGACTCCCCACAGATACGCAGTATTTT NA TRBV5-5 NA TRBJ2-3
CASRGLAGEDTQYF TGTGCCAGCAGGGGACTAGCGGGGGAAGATACGCAGTATTTT NA TRBV5-8 TRBD2 TRBJ2-3
CASSPKQYPNEKLFF TGTGCCAGCAGCCCAAAACAGTATCCTAATGAAAAACTGTTTTTT NA TRBV4-2 NA TRBJ1-4
CATSNQGARPGAKNIQYF TGTGCCACCAGCAACCAGGGGGCTAGGCCCGGAGCCAAAAACATTCAGTACTTC NA TRBV15 TRBD1 TRBJ2-4
CAWSKVRGGQPQHF TGTGCCTGGAGTAAGGTGAGAGGGGGCCAGCCCCAGCATTTT NA TRBV30 TRBD1 TRBJ1-5
CASSTREPFNSPLHF TGTGCCAGTAGTACCAGGGAACCCTTTAATTCACCCCTCCACTTT NA TRBV19 NA TRBJ1-6
CASSGGTSGYNGQFF TGCGCCAGCAGCGGGGGGACTAGCGGATACAATGGGCAGTTCTTC NA TRBV5-1 TRBD2 TRBJ2-1
CASSPSGSGIAQETQYF TGTGCCAGCAGCCCCTCGGGCTCGGGGATCGCTCAAGAGACCCAGTACTTC NA TRBV5-6 NA TRBJ2-5
CASSPHTETQYF TGTGCCAGTAGTCCCCACACAGAGACCCAGTACTTC NA TRBV19 NA TRBJ2-5
CASSLGGDGNTIYF TGCGCCAGCAGCTTGGGCGGGGACGGAAACACCATATATTTT NA TRBV5-1 NA TRBJ1-3
CASSLVRGVSTDTQYF TGCGCCAGCAGCTTGGTTCGCGGGGTGAGCACAGATACGCAGTATTTT NA TRBV5-1 NA TRBJ2-3
CSVEGPNYGYTF TGCAGCGTTGAAGGGCCTAACTATGGCTACACCTTC once TRBV29-1 NA TRBJ1-2